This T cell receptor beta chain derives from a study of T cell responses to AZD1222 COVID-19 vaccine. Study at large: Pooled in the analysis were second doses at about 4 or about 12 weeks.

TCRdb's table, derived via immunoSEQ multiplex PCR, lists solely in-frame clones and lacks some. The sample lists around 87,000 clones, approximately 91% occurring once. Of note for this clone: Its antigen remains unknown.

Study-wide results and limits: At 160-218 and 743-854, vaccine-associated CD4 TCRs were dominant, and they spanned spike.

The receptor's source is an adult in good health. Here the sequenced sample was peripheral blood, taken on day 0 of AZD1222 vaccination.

Here the CDR3 DNA reads TGTGCCAGCAGCCCCGCCTACGAGCAGTACTTC. Protein sequence: CASSPAYEQYF. The chain uses TRBV6-2 or TRBV6-3 and TRBJ2-7, with D uncertain. The CDR3 runs 11 residues. V shed 6 bases and J shed 2 bases, with 5 bases lying between them. CDR1 MNHEY and CDR2 SVGEGT come from the germline V gene.